Following are 10 T cell receptor beta chains from one sample sequenced in a study of PD-L1 blockade in urothelial cancer. Sequenced by immunoSEQ multiplex PCR; TCRdb stores in-frame clones only, minus some. The sample shows about 87,000 clones, around 84% of them seen only once. Time point reported: pretreatment peripheral blood. The source material was PBMCs, sampled around atezolizumab (anti-PD-L1) treatment. Source of these receptors: a man aged 55 to 70 with urothelial cancer.

The chain couples TRBV28 to TRBJ1-4, with D tentatively TRBD1 (5 bases). The CDR3 is 17 residues long. Trimming took off 4 bases at V and 3 bases at J, with 18 bases between the two ends. Germline V gene data show CDR1 as MDHEN and CDR2 as SYDVKM. CDR3 sequence (DNA): TGTGCCAGCAGTTCTGCACAGGCGGCGGGAGCTAATGAAAAACTGTTTTTT. This translates into CASSSAQAAGANEKLFF.

The V and J genes are TRBV5-5 and TRBJ2-2; D call uncertain. CDR1 is SGHKS, CDR2 YYEKEE, per germline (reference sequence). Trimming left V 3 bases short and J 0 bases short, with 6 bases between. The CDR3 runs 14 residues. The DNA of the CDR3 is TGTGCCAGCAGCTGGCCGACGAACACCGGGGAGCTGTTTTTT. Amino acids: CASSWPTNTGELFF.

The genes are TRBV2 and TRBJ2-7, with 8 positions matching TRBD1. In germline, CDR1 is SNHLY, CDR2 FYNNEI. The trim removed 4 bases at V and 5 bases at J, leaving 1 base unmatched. The CDR3 has 12 residues. The CDR3 spells CASSAGGDEQYF. The CDR3, as DNA: TGTGCCAGCAGTGCAGGGGGCGACGAGCAGTACTTC.

This clone came up once. The gene calls are TRBV5-1 and TRBJ2-1; 8 nucleotides match TRBD1. The CDR3 has 14 amino acids. The germline V gene has CDR1 SGHRS and CDR2 YFSETQ. V dropped 5 bases and J dropped 5; count of bases not matched to a gene: 6. CDR3 residues: CASREQGVNNEQFF. CDR3 sequence (DNA): TGCGCCAGCAGGGAACAGGGGGTAAACAATGAGCAGTTCTTC.

The chain couples TRBV19 to TRBJ1-1; D is possibly TRBD1 (6 bases). This CDR3 has 13 residues. The ends were cut back, 4 bases at V and 11 bases at J, with 17 bases in the middle. CDR1 is LNHDA, CDR2 SQIVND, per germline (reference sequence). The CDR3 region is CASSTQGSLWAFF. The CDR3 coding sequence is TGTGCCAGTAGTACACAGGGAAGTTTATGGGCTTTCTTT.

The chain carries TRBV10-3 and TRBJ1-2, with a possible D match to TRBD1 (5 bases). CDR1 is ENHRY, CDR2 SYGVKD, per germline. V shed 6 bases and J shed 6 bases, with 20 bases lying between them. The CDR3 sequence is 15 residues long. The CDR3 nucleotides are TGTGCCATCAGGAAGGAGGACACCCGGGGGGATGGCTACACCTTC. Its protein product is CAIRKEDTRGDGYTF.

CDR3 amino acids: CASSEAPGWSQYF. CDR3 nucleotides: TGTGCCAGCAGTGAAGCGCCGGGGTGGTCCCAGTACTTC. V and J are TRBV2 and TRBJ2-5, with D tentatively TRBD2 (5 bases). In germline, CDR1 is SNHLY, CDR2 FYNNEI. V was pared by 0 bases and J by 9 bases, with 11 bases between. The CDR3 is 13 amino acids. Full variable domain (remainder filled in from reference TRBV2 and TRBJ2-5): EPEVTQTPSHQVTQMGQEVILRCVPISNHLYFYWYRQILGQKVEFLVSFYNNEISEKSEIFDDQFSVERPDGSNFTLKIRSTKLEDSAMYFCASSEAPGWSQYFGPGTRLLVL.

This rearrangement joins TRBV7-3 to TRBJ2-5; D unresolved. The CDR3 contains 10 residues. The germline gives CDR1 SGHTA, CDR2 FQGTGA. V lost 6 bases, J lost 5 bases, and 4 bases lay in between. CDR3 sequence (DNA): TGTGCCAGCAGTCCGGAGACCCAGTACTTC. It specifies CASSPETQYF.

The chain links TRBV19 to TRBJ1-5; 7 nucleotides match TRBD1. V shed 4 bases and J 0 bases; nucleotides not matched to a gene: 6. CDR1 LNHDA and CDR2 SQIVND come from the germline V gene (reference sequence). This CDR3 has 16 residues. The chain's CDR3 is CASSRGQPNSNQPQHF. For the CDR3, the DNA is TGTGCCAGTAGTAGGGGACAGCCTAATAGCAATCAGCCCCAGCATTTT.

This chain links TRBV25-1 with TRBJ2-7; possible D gene TRBD1, 6 bases. Germline CDR1 reads MGHDK; CDR2 reads SYGVNS. With 6 bases removed from V and 6 bases from J, the gap between germline ends came to 18 bases. This CDR3 region has 14 residues. As DNA, the CDR3 is TGTGCCAGCAGCCCCCCGGGACATTACGGCGAGCAGTACTTC. Protein sequence: CASSPPGHYGEQYF.